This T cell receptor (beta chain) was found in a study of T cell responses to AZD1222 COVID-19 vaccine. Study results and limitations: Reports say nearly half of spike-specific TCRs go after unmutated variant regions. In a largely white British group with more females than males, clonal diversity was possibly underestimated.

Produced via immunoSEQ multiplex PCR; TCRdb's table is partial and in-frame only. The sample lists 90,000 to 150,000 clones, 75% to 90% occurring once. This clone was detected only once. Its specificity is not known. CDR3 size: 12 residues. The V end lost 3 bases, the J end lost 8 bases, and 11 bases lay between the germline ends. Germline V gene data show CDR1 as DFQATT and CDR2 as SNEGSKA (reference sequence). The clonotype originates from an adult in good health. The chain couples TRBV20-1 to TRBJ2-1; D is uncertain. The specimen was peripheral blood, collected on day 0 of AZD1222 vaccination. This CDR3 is CSASKSWDEQFF. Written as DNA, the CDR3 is TGCAGTGCTAGTAAGAGTTGGGATGAGCAGTTCTTC.